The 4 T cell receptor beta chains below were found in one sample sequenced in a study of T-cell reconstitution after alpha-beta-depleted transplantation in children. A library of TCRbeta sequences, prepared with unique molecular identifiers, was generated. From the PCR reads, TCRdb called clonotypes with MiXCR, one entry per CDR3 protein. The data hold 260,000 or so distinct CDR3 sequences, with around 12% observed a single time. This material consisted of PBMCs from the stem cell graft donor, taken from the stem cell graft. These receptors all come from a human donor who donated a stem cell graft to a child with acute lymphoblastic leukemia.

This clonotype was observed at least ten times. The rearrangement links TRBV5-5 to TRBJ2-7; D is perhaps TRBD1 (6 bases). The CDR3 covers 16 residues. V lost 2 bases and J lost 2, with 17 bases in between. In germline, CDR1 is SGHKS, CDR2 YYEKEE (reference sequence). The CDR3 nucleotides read TGTGCCAGCAGCTTCACCTGGTCAGGGACAACCTACGAGCAGTACTTC. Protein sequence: CASSFTWSGTTYEQYF.

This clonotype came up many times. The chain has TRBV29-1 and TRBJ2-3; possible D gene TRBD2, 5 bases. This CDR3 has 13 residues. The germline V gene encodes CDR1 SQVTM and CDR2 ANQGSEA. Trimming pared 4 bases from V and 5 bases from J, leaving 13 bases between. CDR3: CSVGWGVGDTQYF. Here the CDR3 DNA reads TGCAGCGTTGGTTGGGGAGTTGGAGATACGCAGTATTTT.

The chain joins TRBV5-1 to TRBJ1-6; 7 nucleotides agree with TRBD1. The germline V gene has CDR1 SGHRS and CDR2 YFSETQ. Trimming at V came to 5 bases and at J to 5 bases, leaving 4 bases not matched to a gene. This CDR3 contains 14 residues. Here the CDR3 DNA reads TGCGCCAGCAGTCGGACAGGAGATAATTCACCCCTCCACTTT. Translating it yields CASSRTGDNSPLHF. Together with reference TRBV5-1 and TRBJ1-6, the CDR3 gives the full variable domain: KAGVTQTPRYLIKTRGQQVTLSCSPISGHRSVSWYQQTPGQGLQFLFEYFSETQRNKGNFPGRFSGRQFSNSRSEMNVSTLELGDSALYLCASSRTGDNSPLHFGNGTRLTVT.

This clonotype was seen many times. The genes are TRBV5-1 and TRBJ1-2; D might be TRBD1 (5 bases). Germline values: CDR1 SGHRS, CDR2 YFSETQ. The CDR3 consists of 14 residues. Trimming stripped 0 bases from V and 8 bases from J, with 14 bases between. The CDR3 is CASSLGGGVDGYTF. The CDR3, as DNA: TGCGCCAGCAGCTTGGGCGGAGGGGTGGACGGCTACACCTTC.